Shown below are 23 T cell receptor beta chains from a single sample sequenced in a study of blood T cell repertoires in COVID-19. The data were produced by immunoSEQ multiplex PCR, yet TCRdb's version contains in-frame clones alone and is incomplete. The sample has 270,000 or so clones, about four fifths seen once; the top ten hold under 3.5%. Sequenced material: peripheral blood. Source of these receptors: a woman aged 18 to 35 with acute or convalescent COVID-19.

The J gene is TRBJ2-5, the V gene TRBV28, with D tentatively TRBD1 (6 bases). Trimming shortened V by 1 base and J by 1 base, and 10 bases separated the two germline ends. The CDR3 runs 15 residues. From germline, CDR1 is MDHEN and CDR2 SYDVKM. DNA for the CDR3: TGTGCCAGCAGTTTATACAGGGACCCCCAAGAGACCCAGTACTTC. Its protein product is CASSLYRDPQETQYF.

The gene calls are TRBV19 and TRBJ1-1; 8 bases match TRBD1. Germline loops: CDR1 LNHDA, CDR2 SQIVND (reference sequence). This CDR3 contains 14 residues. Unmatched junction bases numbered 6, after V lost 4 bases and J lost 5 bases. The CDR3 DNA reads TGTGCCAGTAGTAGACAGGGGAGGGGGACTGAAGCTTTCTTT. This gives the protein CASSRQGRGTEAFF.

The chain links TRBV2 to TRBJ2-5; D perhaps matches TRBD1 (6 bases). Germline values: CDR1 SNHLY, CDR2 FYNNEI. The CDR3 is 16 amino acids. V lost 10 bases and J lost 5, with 26 bases in between. The CDR3, as DNA: TGTGCCAACGAGAAAACAGGGACGAAAGATTGGGAGACCCAGTACTTC. The encoded protein is CANEKTGTKDWETQYF.

In this sample, this clone turned up once. This rearrangement joins TRBV6-6 to TRBJ1-6; TRBD1 might be the D (5 bases). The CDR3 consists of 18 residues. The germline V and J ends were trimmed by 5 bases and 8 bases, with 25 bases remaining between them. Germline CDR1 MNHNY, CDR2 SVGAGI (reference sequence). The CDR3 nucleotides are TGTGCCAGCAGTCACAATGCTCCGAACCGACAGCCGCATTCACCCCTCCACTTT. Its translation is CASSHNAPNRQPHSPLHF.

The chain carries TRBV2 and TRBJ2-7; 9 bases line up with TRBD2. The germline CDR1 and CDR2 sequences are SNHLY and FYNNEI. V gave up 3 bases and J gave up 6 bases; unmatched junction bases: 6. The CDR3 runs 14 residues. CDR3 region: CASSEQAGGGEQYF. In DNA form, the CDR3 reads TGTGCCAGCAGTGAGCAAGCGGGAGGCGGCGAGCAGTACTTC. Combining the CDR3 with reference TRBV2 and TRBJ2-7 gives the whole variable domain EPEVTQTPSHQVTQMGQEVILRCVPISNHLYFYWYRQILGQKVEFLVSFYNNEISEKSEIFDDQFSVERPDGSNFTLKIRSTKLEDSAMYFCASSEQAGGGEQYFGPGTRLTVT.

V and J are TRBV5-1 and TRBJ2-5; 8 positions agree with TRBD2. J was trimmed by 5 bases and V by 4 bases; bases with no gene match: 13. Germline CDR1 is SGHRS and CDR2 is YFSETQ. This CDR3 contains 16 residues. CDR3 coding DNA: TGCGCCAGCAGCGCTCCACCAGCGGGAGATGGGGAGACCCAGTACTTC. Its translation is CASSAPPAGDGETQYF.

The CDR3 DNA sequence: TGCGCCAGCAGCTGGGACAGGGCCACCTACGAGCAGTACTTC. Its translation is CASSWDRATYEQYF. The gene calls are TRBV5-1 and TRBJ2-7; TRBD1 aligns across 9 bases. This CDR3 is 14 amino acids long. V lost 3 bases and J lost 2; bases outside the gene matches: 3. The germline V gene encodes CDR1 SGHRS and CDR2 YFSETQ.

This chain uses TRBV7-8 with TRBJ1-5, with D possibly being TRBD1 (6 bases). This CDR3 is 17 amino acids long. The germline V gene encodes CDR1 SGHVS and CDR2 FQNEAQ. V shed 5 bases and J shed 1 base, with 18 bases lying between them. Here the CDR3 reads CASSPAWGQLSNQPQHF. The CDR3 DNA follows: TGTGCCAGCAGCCCAGCCTGGGGGCAATTAAGCAATCAGCCCCAGCATTTT.

This chain connects TRBV6-5 to TRBJ2-6, with 7 bases matching TRBD2. In germline, CDR1 is MNHEY, CDR2 SVGAGI. With V trimmed by 1 base and J by 2 bases, 2 bases remained unmatched. This CDR3 contains 16 residues. The CDR3 coding sequence is TGTGCCAGCAGTTACTGGGCGGGGGCTGGGGCCAACGTCCTGACTTTC. Translation: CASSYWAGAGANVLTF.

This clone has only a few counts. The chain couples TRBV21-1 to TRBJ2-1; TRBD2 was called by the table and not checked on the DNA. TRBV21-1 is recorded as a pseudogene. The CDR3 is 15 residues long. CDR3 DNA sequence: TGTGCCAGCAGCCAAGGGACTAGCGGCGTTGCGGAGCAGTTCTTC. This gives the protein CASSQGTSGVAEQFF.

The V and J genes are TRBV9 and TRBJ2-3, with 10 bases fitting TRBD2. The V gene's germline CDR1 is SGDLS and CDR2 YYNGEE. This CDR3 is built from 15 residues. The J segment lost 6 bases and the V segment lost 2 bases, leaving 6 bases of the junction unmatched. The DNA of the CDR3 is TGTGCCAGCAGCGTTATAGCGGGAGGCCTGGATACGCAGTATTTT. As protein: CASSVIAGGLDTQYF.

V is TRBV4-1 and J is TRBJ2-5; 8 bases map to TRBD1. The CDR3 contains 15 residues. J was trimmed by 4 bases and V by 0 bases; bases with no gene match: 4. The germline V gene encodes CDR1 MGHRA and CDR2 YSYEKL. The CDR3, as DNA: TGCGCCAGCAGCCAAGATGGTGGACAGGGAGAGACCCAGTACTTC. Its protein is CASSQDGGQGETQYF.

The chain joins TRBV30 to TRBJ1-2; no definite D call. The CDR3 runs 12 residues. Germline V lookup: CDR1 GTSNPN, CDR2 SVGIG (reference sequence). The V end was cut by 2 bases, the J end by 6 bases, with 10 bases between. The CDR3 region has the DNA TGTGCCTGGAGTATGAGGGAAAATGGCTACACCTTC. This translates into CAWSMRENGYTF.

In its sample, this clone was seen once. The CDR3 reads CASSLPLGLAGLEETQYF. CDR3 in DNA: TGTGCCAGCAGCTTGCCTCTGGGACTAGCGGGATTGGAGGAGACCCAGTACTTC. This chain links TRBV5-4 with TRBJ2-5, with TRBD2 matching over 13 bases. Trimming at V came to 1 base and at J to 5 bases, leaving 11 bases not matched to a gene. Germline CDR1 is SGHNT and CDR2 is YYREEE (reference sequence). CDR3 length: 18 residues.

This clone was counted between two and nine times. V and J are TRBV5-6 and TRBJ2-2; no clear D. V lost 1 base to trimming and J lost 1 base, with 11 bases between them. The germline V gene encodes CDR1 SGHDT and CDR2 YYEEEE. The CDR3 consists of 16 residues. CDR3 coding DNA: TGTGCCAGCAGCTTGCGGGTAATCGGGAACACCGGGGAGCTGTTTTTT. It codes for CASSLRVIGNTGELFF.

This clone was seen only a few times. In the same sample, other DNA sequences code for this CDR3. This chain uses TRBV7-2 with TRBJ2-7, with 10 bases lining up with TRBD2. CDR3 length equals 16 residues. From germline, CDR1 is SGHTA and CDR2 FQGNSA. The trim removed 1 base at V and 2 bases at J, leaving 5 bases unmatched. The CDR3 is CASSLGASGSTYEQYF. CDR3 bases: TGTGCCAGCAGCTTAGGCGCTAGCGGGAGTACCTACGAGCAGTACTTC.

This clone was counted once. The chain couples TRBV18 to TRBJ2-1, with TRBD2 matching 15 bases. Germline trimming cut 3 bases from V and 6 bases from J; bases unmatched to any gene: 3. CDR3 length: 16 amino acids. Germline loops: CDR1 KGHSH, CDR2 LQKENI. In nucleotides, the CDR3 is TGTGCCAGCTCACCCGGACTAGCGGGAGGGCTCAATGAGCAGTTCTTC. It specifies CASSPGLAGGLNEQFF.

This chain connects TRBV3-1 (or the pseudogene TRBV3-2) to TRBJ1-1; 8 bases are a match to TRBD1. With V trimmed by 0 bases and J by 1 base, 7 bases remained unmatched. This CDR3 contains 17 residues. In germline, CDR1 is LGHDT, CDR2 YNNKEL (reference sequence). The CDR3 loop reads CASSQDGVGTGNTEAFF. As DNA, the CDR3 is TGTGCCAGCAGCCAAGATGGCGTGGGGACAGGGAACACTGAAGCTTTCTTT.

The chain links TRBV18 to TRBJ2-7; D may be TRBD1 (5 bases). Between the trimmed V and J ends, which lost 1 base and 0 bases, there was a span of 16 bases. CDR3 length: 17 amino acids. Looked up from germline, CDR1 is KGHSH and CDR2 is LQKENI. CDR3 DNA: TGTGCCAGCTCACCACGGGGTTTAGCAGGGTACTCCTACGAGCAGTACTTC. Its protein product is CASSPRGLAGYSYEQYF.

The genes are TRBV7-2 and TRBJ2-1, with D maybe TRBD2 (6 bases). The CDR3 runs 15 residues. Trimming removed 4 bases from V and 1 base from J, with 11 bases in between. Germline values: CDR1 SGHTA, CDR2 FQGNSA. The CDR3 DNA reads TGTGCCAGCAGCTCCCGGGGAGGATCCTACAATGAGCAGTTCTTC. It translates to CASSSRGGSYNEQFF. The complete variable domain, with remaining parts taken from reference TRBV7-2 and TRBJ2-1, reads GAGVSQSPSNKVTEKGKDVELRCDPISGHTALYWYRQSLGQGLEFLIYFQGNSAPDKSGLPSDRFSAERTGGSVSTLTIQRTQQEDSAVYLCASSSRGGSYNEQFFGPGTRLTVL.

The V and J genes are TRBV4-2 and TRBJ1-2, with D possibly being TRBD1 (5 bases). Trimming left V 2 bases short and J 7 bases short, with 14 bases between. The V gene's germline CDR1 is LGHNA and CDR2 YNFKEQ. This CDR3 is 14 amino acids long. The CDR3 reads CASSQTRDRVGYTF. The CDR3 DNA reads as TGTGCCAGCAGCCAAACCAGGGATAGGGTTGGCTACACCTTC.

This chain links TRBV7-6 with TRBJ2-7, with 9 bases that match TRBD1. The length of the CDR3 is 19 residues. Losses at the gene ends were 2 bases for V and 2 bases for J; bases not matched to a gene: 16. CDR1 is SGHVS, CDR2 FNYEAQ, per germline. CDR3 loop: CASSLRGSNTGGPTYEQYF. Here the CDR3 DNA reads TGTGCCAGCAGCTTAAGGGGGTCCAACACAGGGGGCCCTACCTACGAGCAGTACTTC.

The rearrangement uses TRBV18 and TRBJ2-3; no clear D. The CDR3 spans 14 residues. V was cut by 2 bases and J by 1 base, with 7 bases left in between. The germline CDR1 and CDR2 sequences are KGHSH and LQKENI. The CDR3 region has the DNA TGTGCCAGCTCACCAAACGAGGGCACAGATACGCAGTATTTT. It translates to CASSPNEGTDTQYF.